The 6 T cell receptor beta chains given below trace back to one sample, sequenced in a study of CD8+ T cells in alopecia areata. RNA extraction was followed by reverse transcription into cDNA, which acted as the sequencing template. Profiling relied on immunoSEQ multiplex PCR, and the TCRdb table lists in-frame clones only, not all of them. The sample contains under 65,000 clones, about 40% of which appear only once. Sequenced input: NKG2D-low CD8+ T cells sorted from blood. The receptors were gathered from a human donor with alopecia areata.

The chain combines TRBV4-3 with TRBJ2-1; 9 positions agree with TRBD2. The V gene end was trimmed by 1 base and the J gene end by 5 bases; junction bases not matched to a gene: 9. CDR1 and CDR2 (germline): LGHNA, YSLEER. The CDR3 has 17 residues. CDR3 DNA: TGCGCCAGCAGCCAAGTAGGGGCGGGAGGGCTACACAATGAGCAGTTCTTC. Translation gives CASSQVGAGGLHNEQFF.

The chain employs TRBV9 and TRBJ2-7; perhaps TRBD2 as D (6 bases). The CDR3 consists of 16 residues. Looked up from germline, CDR1 is SGDLS and CDR2 is YYNGEE. Trimming took off 3 bases at V and 3 bases at J, with 19 bases between the two ends. CDR3 nucleotides: TGTGCCAGCAGCGCCCGAGCGAGTGGGGGGATCTACGAGCAGTACTTC. This codes for CASSARASGGIYEQYF. Combining the CDR3 with reference TRBV9 and TRBJ2-7 gives the whole variable domain DSGVTQTPKHLITATGQRVTLRCSPRSGDLSVYWYQQSLDQGLQFLIQYYNGEERAKGNILERFSAQQFPDLHSELNLSSLELGDSALYFCASSARASGGIYEQYFGPGTRLTVT.

This clone has a handful of counts. Here the CDR3 DNA reads TGTGCCAGCTCACCAGCAGGGAACGAGCAGTACTTC. This encodes CASSPAGNEQYF. The chain links TRBV18 to TRBJ2-7; TRBD1 might be the D (5 bases). CDR3 length equals 12 residues. Trimming cost V 2 bases and J 5 bases, with 7 bases left between them. The germline CDR1 and CDR2 sequences are KGHSH and LQKENI.

This clone has only a few counts. The chain couples TRBV29-1 to TRBJ1-2, with D tentatively TRBD1 (6 bases). V lost 7 bases, J lost 4 bases, and 13 bases lay in between. This CDR3 region has 12 residues. Germline-derived CDR1 and CDR2 are SQVTM and ANQGSEA. The CDR3 DNA reads TGCAGCGCCCGGGACACCTTCTATGGCTACACCTTC. It codes for CSARDTFYGYTF. Drawing the rest from reference TRBV29-1 and TRBJ1-2, the complete variable domain is SAVISQKPSRDICQRGTSLTIQCQVDSQVTMMFWYRQQPGQSLTLIATANQGSEATYESGFVIDKFPISRPNLTFSTLTVSNMSPEDSSIYLCSARDTFYGYTFGSGTRLTVV.

This clone occurred once. The chain couples TRBV6-5 to TRBJ2-7; D is possibly TRBD1 (5 bases). V gave up 0 bases and J gave up 5 bases, with 8 bases separating them. This CDR3 comprises 13 residues. Germline CDR1 MNHEY, CDR2 SVGAGI. The CDR3 region has the DNA TGTGCCAGCAGTTACTCAGGGGTGGACGAGCAGTACTTC. It yields the protein CASSYSGVDEQYF.

CDR3 bases: TGTGCCAGCAGTTTAAGGGGACCCCGCTTCGAGCAGTACTTC. As protein: CASSLRGPRFEQYF. The chain carries TRBV28 and TRBJ2-7, with D perhaps being TRBD1 or TRBD2 (5 bases each). The germline gives CDR1 MDHEN, CDR2 SYDVKM. Trimming pared 2 bases from V and 6 bases from J, leaving 14 bases between. This CDR3 has 14 amino acids. The variable domain in full, with the rest retrieved from reference TRBV28 and TRBJ2-7, is DVKVTQSSRYLVKRTGEKVFLECVQDMDHENMFWYRQDPGLGLRLIYFSYDVKMKEKGDIPEGYSVSREKKERFSLILESASTNQTSMYLCASSLRGPRFEQYFGPGTRLTVT.